The present entry profiles one T cell receptor (beta chain) with its context. The CDR3 contains 14 residues. J was trimmed by 4 bases and V by 4 bases; bases with no gene match: 7. Germline V gene lookup returns CDR1 SGHDT and CDR2 YYEEEE. In the authors' workflow: Estimated nucleated cell counts came from reference gene primer amplification. This table comes from immunoSEQ multiplex PCR, and its TCRdb copy is limited to in-frame clones, with some not included. V and J calls and clone size are given by that table; D and trimming were obtained from the DNA. The sample contains roughly 230,000 clones, 85% of which appear only once. This entry belongs to a study of blood T cell repertoires in COVID-19. For the study at large: PBMCs, B-cell-depleted T cells, or T cells were the source of the cDNA or gDNA that made up the material.

The receptor comes from a woman between 50 and 59 years old who had been exposed to COVID-19. The sequencing input was PBMCs or T cells enriched from blood (not recorded which). V usage is TRBV5-6 and J usage is TRBJ1-2; the match to TRBD1 covers 7 bases. This CDR3 reads CASSASGQSYGYTF. The CDR3 nucleotides are TGTGCCAGCAGCGCCTCGGGACAGAGCTATGGCTACACCTTC.